Each of the 23 T cell receptor beta chains below was sequenced from the same sample in a study of shared clonotypes between healthy human individuals (dated by TCRdb to 2018 to 2020). The library came from the immunoSEQ multiplex PCR assay. TCRdb stores this immuneACCESS table with in-frame sequences only. Part of the clones is absent; in the studies checked, under half of the shortfall reflects unresolved V genes, and no reason is known for the rest. The sample includes roughly 640,000 clones, with around 67% observed a single time. The ten largest make up approximately 1.8% of the sample. Sequenced sample: memory CD4+ T cells sorted from blood. Reading the label with the study, this specimen's cell subset or site is: CD45RA-negative fraction. The receptors were gathered from a woman aged 25 to 45 in good health.

This clone occurred a few times. The rearrangement uses TRBV4-2 and TRBJ1-1; unclear D gene. The germline V gene encodes CDR1 LGHNA and CDR2 YNFKEQ. CDR3 length: 11 residues. Trimming pared 2 bases from V and 2 bases from J, leaving 0 bases between. The CDR3 DNA follows: TGTGCCAGCAGCCAAAACACTGAAGCTTTCTTT. Its translation: CASSQNTEAFF.

A note on this clone: The sample carries other DNA sequences with the same CDR3. The genes are TRBV27 and TRBJ2-2; D is tentatively TRBD1 or TRBD2 (5 bases each). The CDR3 is made up of 13 amino acids. Looked up from germline, CDR1 is MNHEY and CDR2 is SMNVEV (reference sequence). V was pared by 3 bases and J by 5 bases, with 7 bases between. This CDR3 is CASSLGVTGELFF. As DNA, the CDR3 is TGTGCCAGCAGTTTGGGGGTTACCGGGGAGCTGTTTTTT.

In its sample, this clone was seen a few times. This chain connects TRBV7-5 to TRBJ2-5; the table assigns TRBD2, which was not confirmed against the DNA. TRBV7-5 counts as a pseudogene. This CDR3 spans 19 amino acids. The CDR3, as DNA: TGTGTCAGAAGCTTACGGGGGATTGCTAGCGGGAGGGCCACCGAGACCCAGTACTTC. This codes for CVRSLRGIASGRATETQYF.

Points on this clone: The sample has other DNA sequences that encode this CDR3 too. The V gene is TRBV6-1, the J gene TRBJ2-1; 11 positions match TRBD1. The CDR3 contains 15 residues. V lost 5 bases to trimming and J lost 3 bases; unmatched junction nucleotides: 3. The germline V gene encodes CDR1 MNHNS and CDR2 SASEGT. The CDR3 DNA reads as TGTGCCAGCAGTCCGGGACAGGGGGACTACAATGAGCAGTTCTTC. This gives the protein CASSPGQGDYNEQFF.

The chain carries TRBV28 and TRBJ2-7; D call uncertain. The CDR3 is 11 residues long. Germline V gene sequence: CDR1 MDHEN, CDR2 SYDVKM. V lost 6 bases and J 3 bases, leaving 6 bases between the germline ends. For the CDR3, the DNA is TGTGCCAGCAGCGGCTTCTACGAGCAGTACTTC. It specifies CASSGFYEQYF.

This clone came up a few times. The V gene is TRBV9, the J gene TRBJ1-5; 8 positions match TRBD1. CDR1 is SGDLS and CDR2 is YYNGEE in the germline V gene. The CDR3 has 14 amino acids. Losses at the gene ends were 1 base for V and 7 bases for J; bases not matched to a gene: 4. This chain's CDR3 is CASSVQGAGQPQHF. The CDR3 DNA reads TGTGCCAGCAGCGTACAGGGGGCCGGACAGCCCCAGCATTTT. Supplemented by reference TRBV9 and TRBJ1-5, the full variable domain reads DSGVTQTPKHLITATGQRVTLRCSPRSGDLSVYWYQQSLDQGLQFLIQYYNGEERAKGNILERFSAQQFPDLHSELNLSSLELGDSALYFCASSVQGAGQPQHFGDGTRLSIL.

In regard to this clone: One base separates it from a far larger clone, so it is likely a read error. The chain recombines TRBV11-1 with TRBJ1-1, with no clear D. The CDR3 consists of 14 residues. CDR1 and CDR2 (germline): SGHAT, FQDESV (reference sequence). V was shortened by 1 base and J by 1 base, with 7 bases between the two germline ends. CDR3 amino acids: CASSLGWENTEAFF. The CDR3 nucleotides are TGTGCCAGCAGCTTAGGGTGGGAGAACACTGAAGCTTTCTTT.

The chain employs TRBV5-1 and TRBJ1-3, with a weak D call TRBD1 (5 bases). Looked up from germline, CDR1 is SGHRS and CDR2 is YFSETQ. Trimming cost V 4 bases and J 7 bases, with 15 bases left between them. This CDR3 has 14 amino acids. Here the CDR3 reads CASSPGTEQNTIYF. In DNA, the CDR3 is TGCGCCAGCAGCCCTGGGACCGAACAGAACACCATATATTTT.

The chain links TRBV28 to TRBJ1-1, with 7 bases fitting TRBD1. Germline loops: CDR1 MDHEN, CDR2 SYDVKM. The V and J ends lost 7 bases and 5 bases, in that order; junction bases with no gene match: 7. The CDR3 extends over 13 amino acids. The CDR3 DNA is TGTGCCAGCATCTCAGGGGGAACAACTGAAGCTTTCTTT. It yields the protein CASISGGTTEAFF.

The V and J genes are TRBV11-2 and TRBJ2-1; 9 bases map to TRBD2. V lost 6 bases and J lost 8; bases outside the gene matches: 5. The CDR3 is made up of 13 amino acids. From germline, CDR1 is SGHAT and CDR2 FQNNGV. The CDR3 is CASRRTSADEQFF. CDR3 DNA: TGTGCCAGCAGGAGGACTAGCGCCGATGAGCAGTTCTTC.

The V and J genes are TRBV27 and TRBJ2-7; the D call may be TRBD1 or TRBD2 (5 bases each). This CDR3 comprises 15 residues. Trimming removed 3 bases from V and 2 bases from J, with 14 bases in between. Germline CDR1 reads MNHEY; CDR2 reads SMNVEV (reference sequence). The CDR3 DNA is TGTGCCAGCAGTTTGTTCGGGGACCCTACCTACGAGCAGTACTTC. Residues: CASSLFGDPTYEQYF.

The CDR3 DNA is TGTGCCAGCAGGGGAACAGGGGGGGAAACCACAGATACGCAGTATTTT. Its protein is CASRGTGGETTDTQYF. The gene calls are TRBV2 and TRBJ2-3; maybe TRBD1 (8 bases). This CDR3 spans 16 amino acids. CDR1 is SNHLY, CDR2 FYNNEI, per germline. V gave up 6 bases and J gave up 2 bases, with 18 bases separating them.

The rearrangement joins TRBV11-2 to TRBJ1-2, with D hard to call. Trimming took off 0 bases at V and 4 bases at J, with 6 bases between the two ends. The length of the CDR3 is 13 residues. CDR1 and CDR2 (germline): SGHAT, FQNNGV. CDR3: CASSLDTLYGYTF. The CDR3 DNA reads TGTGCCAGCAGCTTAGATACGCTCTATGGCTACACCTTC.

The V gene is TRBV27, the J gene TRBJ2-1; 11 bases align to TRBD2. CDR1 is MNHEY and CDR2 is SMNVEV in the germline V gene (reference sequence). The CDR3 is made up of 15 amino acids. Trimming removed 7 bases from V and 5 bases from J; junction bases left unmatched: 7. The CDR3 loop is CASNKLAGENNEQFF. The CDR3 bases are TGTGCCAGCAACAAACTAGCGGGAGAAAACAATGAGCAGTTCTTC.

The rearrangement joins TRBV28 to TRBJ2-3; D may be TRBD2 (5 bases). Trimming cost V 5 bases and J 2 bases, with 14 bases left between them. Germline values: CDR1 MDHEN, CDR2 SYDVKM. The CDR3 is made up of 15 amino acids. The CDR3 DNA reads as TGTGCCAGCAGTCCTCTTCCCGGGAACACAGATACGCAGTATTTT. This gives the protein CASSPLPGNTDTQYF.

This clone was seen a single time. V is TRBV5-1 and J is TRBJ2-1, with 7 positions matching TRBD1. The CDR3 contains 13 residues. J was trimmed by 7 bases and V by 7 bases; bases with no gene match: 8. The germline CDR1 and CDR2 sequences are SGHRS and YFSETQ. CDR3 sequence: CASSKTGMNEQFF. CDR3 bases: TGCGCCAGCTCAAAGACAGGGATGAATGAGCAGTTCTTC.

There are a few counts of this clone. The identical CDR3 is also encoded by other nucleotide sequences in the sample. The chain is built from TRBV18 and TRBJ1-1, with D uncertain. The CDR3 runs to 13 residues. V was shortened by 3 bases and J by 2 bases, with 7 bases between the two germline ends. Germline loops: CDR1 KGHSH, CDR2 LQKENI. CDR3 amino acids: CASSPPANTEAFF. The CDR3 nucleotides read TGTGCCAGCTCACCTCCGGCAAACACTGAAGCTTTCTTT.

Many counts were recorded for this clone. The genes are TRBV2 and TRBJ1-5, with D possibly being TRBD1 (6 bases). In germline, CDR1 is SNHLY, CDR2 FYNNEI. Trimming pared 5 bases from V and 0 bases from J, leaving 11 bases between. The CDR3 is 15 residues long. The CDR3 spells CASSKDRDSNQPQHF. The CDR3 nucleotides read TGTGCCAGCAGTAAGGACAGAGATAGCAATCAGCCCCAGCATTTT.

The rearrangement uses TRBV4-2 and TRBJ2-1; unclear D gene. The CDR3 has 14 amino acids. Germline CDR1 reads LGHNA; CDR2 reads YNFKEQ. The V end was cut by 1 base, the J end by 8 bases, with 12 bases between. CDR3 DNA sequence: TGTGCCAGCAGCCAAGCCCGTCTGGTAGATGAGCAGTTCTTC. Translating gives CASSQARLVDEQFF.

This clone was counted only a few times. The J gene is TRBJ2-7, the V gene TRBV7-2; possibly TRBD2 for D (5 bases). V dropped 1 base and J dropped 3 bases, with 16 bases sitting between them. This CDR3 is built from 16 residues. Germline loops: CDR1 SGHTA, CDR2 FQGNSA. The DNA of the CDR3 is TGTGCCAGCAGCTTAGGGTTAATTTCCGGGGACTACGAGCAGTACTTC. This translates into CASSLGLISGDYEQYF.

The chain links TRBV15 to TRBJ1-1; D may be TRBD1 (5 bases). V gave up 2 bases and J gave up 1 base, with 8 bases separating them. Germline loops: CDR1 LNHNV, CDR2 YYDKDF (reference sequence). This CDR3 is built from 14 residues. CDR3 nucleotides: TGTGCCACCAGCAGATCTCAGGGGAACACTGAAGCTTTCTTT. Its protein is CATSRSQGNTEAFF.

The rearrangement links TRBV5-1 to TRBJ2-3; D may be TRBD2 (5 bases). CDR1 SGHRS and CDR2 YFSETQ come from the germline V gene. Trimming left V 0 bases short and J 4 bases short, with 9 bases between. The CDR3 length is 14 residues. DNA for the CDR3: TGCGCCAGCAGCTTGGGGGCTAGCCCAGATACGCAGTATTTT. Residues: CASSLGASPDTQYF.

This clone was picked up many times. CDR3 sequence reads: CASSNQGTARETQYF. CDR3 coding DNA: TGCGCCAGCAGCAACCAGGGGACGGCGAGGGAGACCCAGTACTTC. The chain has TRBV5-1 and TRBJ2-5; D is possibly TRBD1 (6 bases). Germline V gene sequence: CDR1 SGHRS, CDR2 YFSETQ. The CDR3 consists of 15 residues. V was cut by 4 bases and J by 5 bases, with 18 bases left in between.